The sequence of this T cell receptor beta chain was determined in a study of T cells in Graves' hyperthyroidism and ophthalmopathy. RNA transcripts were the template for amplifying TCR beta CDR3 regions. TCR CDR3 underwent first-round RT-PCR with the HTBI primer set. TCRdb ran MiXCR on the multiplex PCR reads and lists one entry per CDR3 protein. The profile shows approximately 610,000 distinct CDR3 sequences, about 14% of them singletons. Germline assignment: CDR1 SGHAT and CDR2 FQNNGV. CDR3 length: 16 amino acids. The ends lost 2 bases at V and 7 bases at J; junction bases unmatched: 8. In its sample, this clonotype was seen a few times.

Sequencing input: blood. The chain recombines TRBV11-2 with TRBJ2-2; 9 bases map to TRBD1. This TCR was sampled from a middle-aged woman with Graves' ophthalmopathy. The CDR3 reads CASSLLRQGVGGELFF. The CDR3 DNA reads TGTGCCAGCAGCTTACTGAGACAGGGGGTAGGCGGGGAGCTGTTTTTT.